The rows below give T cell receptor beta chains drawn from one sample of a study of cytomegalovirus exposure and HLA in healthy donors. Produced via immunoSEQ multiplex PCR; TCRdb's table is partial and in-frame only. Of about 60,000 clones listed, about 77% are singletons. Source material: PBMCs. The receptors shown here come from a female donor in good health and CMV-seronegative. CDR3s include the opening cysteine and the closing phenylalanine or tryptophan. The D gene is left open where the match is weak. Size is stated for part of the rows, as once, few or many counts, or as a class when the clone is expanded.

D: .; size: .; J: TRBJ2-1; V: TRBV19; DNA: TGTGCCAGTAGTATTGCGTTGAGAGGGAGTGAGCAGTTCTTC; CDR3: CASSIALRGSEQFF
D: .; size: .; J: TRBJ2-5; V: TRBV30; DNA: TGTGCCTGGAGGGCTAAAATAGGGGCAGCAAAGCAAGAGACCCAGTACTTC; CDR3: CAWRAKIGAAKQETQYF
D: TRBD1; size: .; J: TRBJ2-2; V: TRBV5-1; DNA: TGCGCCAGCAGCCGAATCGTACAGGGGGGAAACACCGGGGAGCTGTTTTTT; CDR3: CASSRIVQGGNTGELFF
D: .; size: once; J: TRBJ2-4; V: TRBV5-1; DNA: TGCGCCAGCAGCTTGGTGTCAGGGAACATTCAGTACTTC; CDR3: CASSLVSGNIQYF
D: .; size: .; J: TRBJ1-6; V: TRBV6-5; DNA: TGTGCCAGCCGACCTCCAGGGGCCCTTAGATCACCCCTCCACTTT; CDR3: CASRPPGALRSPLHF
D: .; size: .; J: TRBJ2-1; V: TRBV11-3; DNA: TGTGCCAGCAGCCGCAATAGCGTTAATGAGCAGTTCTTC; CDR3: CASSRNSVNEQFF
D: .; size: .; J: TRBJ1-1; V: TRBV5-1; DNA: TGCGCCAGCAGCCCGGGGGGCCGGAACACTGAAGCTTTCTTT; CDR3: CASSPGGRNTEAFF
D: .; size: .; J: TRBJ2-7; V: TRBV5-6; DNA: TGTGCCAGCAATAAACAGGGTCGCTACGAGCAGTACTTC; CDR3: CASNKQGRYEQYF
D: .; size: few; J: TRBJ2-5; V: TRBV6-5; DNA: TGTGCCAGCAGTTACATGGGCACACAAGAGACCCAGTACTTC; CDR3: CASSYMGTQETQYF
D: .; size: once; J: TRBJ1-6; V: TRBV6-5; DNA: TGTGCCAGCAGTTACTCGGGCAGGGGTAATTCACCCCTCCACTTT; CDR3: CASSYSGRGNSPLHF
D: .; size: once; J: TRBJ1-1; V: TRBV10-3; DNA: TGTGCCATCAGTGAGGGCAGGCGGGACACTGAAGCTTTCTTT; CDR3: CAISEGRRDTEAFF
D: .; size: .; J: TRBJ2-3; V: TRBV27; DNA: TGTGCCAGCAGTCTACAGGGCCCAGCGATGGGGACGCAGTATTTT; CDR3: CASSLQGPAMGTQYF
D: TRBD1; size: once; J: TRBJ1-4; V: TRBV28; DNA: TGTGCCAGCAGTTTTGCGTTTGGGCTGACAGGGTCCGCAACTAATGAAAAACTGTTTTTT; CDR3: CASSFAFGLTGSATNEKLFF
D: TRBD1; size: .; J: TRBJ1-2; V: TRBV30; DNA: TGTGCCTGGAGTGTTCCGGGACAGGAATATTATGGCTACACCTTC; CDR3: CAWSVPGQEYYGYTF
D: .; size: large; J: TRBJ1-4; V: TRBV6-1; DNA: TGTGCCAGCAGCGACCTCCTCGGGAATGAAAAACTGTTTTTT; CDR3: CASSDLLGNEKLFF
D: .; size: .; J: TRBJ2-1; V: TRBV28; DNA: TGTGCCAGCAGTTTTTTTCGGGAGTATGTCTATGAGCAGTTCTTC; CDR3: CASSFFREYVYEQFF
D: .; size: .; J: TRBJ2-2; V: TRBV19; DNA: TGTGCCAGTAGTTTAGCCGCAGGGAGGACCGGGGAGCTGTTTTTT; CDR3: CASSLAAGRTGELFF
D: .; size: few; J: TRBJ1-2; V: TRBV6-6; DNA: TGTGCCAGCAGTTACACCGCTTCGCCAGGGGACTATGGCTACACCTTC; CDR3: CASSYTASPGDYGYTF
D: .; size: .; J: TRBJ1-2; V: TRBV6-1; DNA: TGTGCCAGCAGTGAAGCGGAGGGGCAGCCCTTCTATGGCTACACCTTC; CDR3: CASSEAEGQPFYGYTF